The subject of this entry is one T cell receptor beta chain. Its target is not known. V shed 5 bases and J shed 0 bases, with 13 bases lying between them. Germline V CDR1 and CDR2: MNHEY, SMNVEV (reference sequence). CDR3 length: 16 amino acids. The data belong to a study of cytomegalovirus exposure and HLA in healthy donors. Whole-study results and caveats: Cytomegalovirus status was reportedly diagnosed by the classifier with high specificity and sensitivity. A few of the chains that were CMV-associated were confirmed in vitro to be specific for CMV antigens. The majority of TCR sequences were rare, yet some public TCRs appeared in many donors.

Produced via immunoSEQ multiplex PCR; TCRdb's table is partial and in-frame only. The sample lists under 150,000 clones; about 91% were seen once. This chain connects TRBV27 to TRBJ1-4; D unclear. The sample consisted of PBMCs. This sequence was found in a woman aged 18-29 years in good health and CMV-seropositive. The CDR3 is CASSLDIRATNEKLFF. DNA for the CDR3: TGTGCCAGCAGTCTTGACATACGTGCAACTAATGAAAAACTGTTTTTT.